This T cell receptor beta chain came from a study of blood T cells in healthy people across ages. Study-level background: Using template switching, researchers captured about one barcoded beta molecule for each two T cells.

Per germline, CDR1 SGHVS and CDR2 FNYEAQ. The CDR3 has 13 residues. V was cut by 5 bases and J by 1 base, with 8 bases left in between. Whole-study findings and limits: Leaving the PBMCs unsorted stopped any conclusive comparison of naive versus antigen-experienced cells.

With regard to this clonotype: The antigen remains undetermined.

PCR was performed a second time for roughly 7 to 11 cycles using a sample-barcoded 5' primer and a J-beta primer mix. Each cDNA molecule was tagged by a template-switch adaptor with 12 random nucleotides. TCRdb itself ran the 5' RACE reads through MiXCR, one entry per CDR3 protein. This sample has approximately 1,000,000 distinct CDR3 sequences, with around 43% found just once. The sequencing input was blood. The chain couples TRBV7-6 to TRBJ1-1; D is unclear. This TCR derives from a woman aged 60-70 years in good health. The CDR3 protein is CASSGNRNTEAFF. In nucleotides, the CDR3 is TGTGCCAGCAGCGGGAACCGGAACACTGAAGCTTTCTTT.